These T cell receptor beta chains were read from a single sample in a study of PD-L1 blockade in urothelial cancer. Produced via immunoSEQ multiplex PCR; TCRdb's table is partial and in-frame only. Altogether more than 70,000 clones are present, around nine tenths being singletons, with the ten largest covering 3.4%. This specimen was PBMCs, taken around atezolizumab (anti-PD-L1) treatment. The receptors stem from a man aged 55-75 years with urothelial cancer. The CDR3 runs from the conserved cysteine through the conserved F or W. Fields, in order: clone size, J gene, V gene, CDR3 protein. The size field is filled for only some rows; it gives once, few, many or a size class.

>-|TRBJ1-1|TRBV28
CASSGGLQNTEAFF
>-|TRBJ2-3|TRBV19
CASSIGPSSGVPTDTQYF
>-|TRBJ2-1|TRBV27
CASSPGTGRSNEQFF
>-|TRBJ1-3|TRBV6-5
CASRPGTAGNTIYF
>-|TRBJ2-7|TRBV19
CASNPGTTVYEQYF
>-|TRBJ2-3|TRBV29-1
CSVEAGREPDTQYF
>few|TRBJ1-2|TRBV29-1
CSVGRTGEDYTF
>-|TRBJ1-3|TRBV11-2
CASSLNSGISGNTIYF
>-|TRBJ1-3|TRBV7-2
CASSPRGSSGNTIYF
>-|TRBJ2-3|TRBV27
CASSRPPPAADTQYF
>-|TRBJ1-5|TRBV19
CASSREGSSNQPQHF
>-|TRBJ2-1|TRBV6-6
CASMGTGSETKEQFF
>-|TRBJ2-7|TRBV7-8
CASGSFYEQYF
>-|TRBJ2-1|TRBV4-3
CASSRAPGTSSYNEQFF
>-|TRBJ2-1|TRBV7-9
CASSPRPGGGGYNEQFF
>-|TRBJ2-1|TRBV10-3
CAISVRDSSYNEQFF
>-|TRBJ1-3|TRBV6-5
CASSSGASGNTIYF
>-|TRBJ2-3|TRBV7-2
CASSLSGGRGTDTQYF
>-|TRBJ1-2|TRBV6-1
CASSENSPRRGAYGYTF
>-|TRBJ2-3|TRBV27
CASSLASGNPDTQYF
>-|TRBJ2-1|TRBV18
CASSPGGWQFF
>-|TRBJ2-1|TRBV11-3
CASSLDPRGQSEQFF
>few|TRBJ1-2|TRBV5-6
CASTMLGSMNGYTF
>-|TRBJ2-7|TRBV5-8
CASSLEGLEGSYEQYF
>-|TRBJ2-7|TRBV9
CASNPRGGSYEQYF
>-|TRBJ1-6|TRBV19
CASSSRGPYNSPLHF
>-|TRBJ2-3|TRBV7-3
CASSLSGLGTDTQYF
>-|TRBJ2-7|TRBV9
CASSVLDRGLNEQYF
>-|TRBJ1-1|TRBV29-1
CGHRVATEAFF
>-|TRBJ2-3|TRBV4-3
CASSQDLAGAPDTQYF
>-|TRBJ1-2|TRBV6-5
CASSFGGAANYGYTF
>once|TRBJ1-1|TRBV19
CASRDRVNTEAFF
>-|TRBJ1-5|TRBV6-1
CASSGPNGRGSNQPQHF
>-|TRBJ2-7|TRBV6-7
CASSEALDRGPRRKRNFYEQYF
>few|TRBJ1-2|TRBV19
CASSTGTRPGYTF
>once|TRBJ2-1|TRBV28
CASSLPGLAANEQFF
>few|TRBJ2-2|TRBV27
CASRGGDAGELFF
>-|TRBJ2-7|TRBV6-6
CASSYPGQGVYEQYF
>-|TRBJ2-3|TRBV19
CASSTTHDTQYF
>-|TRBJ2-5|TRBV18
CASSPAGLETQYF
>-|TRBJ1-5|TRBV5-6
CASSHSRDRGRGGNQPQHF
>-|TRBJ2-6|TRBV7-6
CASSLAGGSGANVLTF
>-|TRBJ1-2|TRBV5-6
CASSADPGGYGYTF
>-|TRBJ2-1|TRBV28
CASSFGGRNEQFF
>-|TRBJ2-3|TRBV4-1
CASSQVFRSAGTDTQYF
>once|TRBJ2-6|TRBV10-3
CAIRGATGISGANVLTF
>-|TRBJ1-1|TRBV27
CASSLWGGNTEAFF
>once|TRBJ2-3|TRBV7-6
CASSLGAGGGTDTQYF
>few|TRBJ2-6|TRBV7-2
CASSLGVRSGANVLTF
>-|TRBJ2-7|TRBV4-1
CASSPAGETHEQYF
>-|TRBJ2-1|TRBV4-3
CASSQESSGRTNEQFF
>-|TRBJ2-2|TRBV16
CASSQTGSNTGELFF
>-|TRBJ2-3|TRBV5-5
CASSSPVDTQYF
>-|TRBJ2-5|TRBV5-4
CASSSRRLAGGPAETQYF
>-|TRBJ1-2|TRBV25-1
CASSELGRDRGLVGYTF